Detailed here is one TCR beta chain. Antigen: not known. Germline V gene sequence: CDR1 MDHEN, CDR2 SYDVKM. V was trimmed by 2 bases and J by 5 bases, leaving 13 bases between them. The length of the CDR3 is 14 residues. Every isolated RNA sample was fully reverse transcribed, so sequencing captured expressed TCRB transcripts. Repertoires were generated with immunoSEQ multiplex PCR, while TCRdb's copy carries only in-frame clones and drops some. The table shows over 350,000 clones, with about 15% occurring only once. The sample originates from a study of beta chain features in type 1 diabetes. Study-wide results and caveats: For patients, the naive, central memory and Treg TCRB repertoires appeared more alike than for healthy donors.

This chain joins TRBV28 and TRBJ2-7, with D possibly matching TRBD1 (7 bases). The receptor was derived from a woman younger than 30 in good health. What was sequenced was naive CD4+ T cells from blood. Here the CDR3 reads CASSLPTGRNEQYF. CDR3 bases: TGTGCCAGCAGTTTACCGACAGGGAGGAACGAGCAGTACTTC. Combining the CDR3 with reference TRBV28 and TRBJ2-7 gives the whole variable domain DVKVTQSSRYLVKRTGEKVFLECVQDMDHENMFWYRQDPGLGLRLIYFSYDVKMKEKGDIPEGYSVSREKKERFSLILESASTNQTSMYLCASSLPTGRNEQYFGPGTRLTVT.